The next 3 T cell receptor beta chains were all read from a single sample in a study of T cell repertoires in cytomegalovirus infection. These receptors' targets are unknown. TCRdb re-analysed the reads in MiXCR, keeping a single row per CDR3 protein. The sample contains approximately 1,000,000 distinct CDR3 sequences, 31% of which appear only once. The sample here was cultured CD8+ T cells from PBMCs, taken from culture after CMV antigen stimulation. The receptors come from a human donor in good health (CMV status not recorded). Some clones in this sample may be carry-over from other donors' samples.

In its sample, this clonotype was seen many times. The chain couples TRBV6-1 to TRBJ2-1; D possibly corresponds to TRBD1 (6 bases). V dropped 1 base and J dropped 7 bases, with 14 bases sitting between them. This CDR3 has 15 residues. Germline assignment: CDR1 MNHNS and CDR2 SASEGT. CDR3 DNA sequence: TGTGCCAGCAGTGAAGGCAGGGGTGCTATGAATGAGCAGTTCTTC. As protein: CASSEGRGAMNEQFF.

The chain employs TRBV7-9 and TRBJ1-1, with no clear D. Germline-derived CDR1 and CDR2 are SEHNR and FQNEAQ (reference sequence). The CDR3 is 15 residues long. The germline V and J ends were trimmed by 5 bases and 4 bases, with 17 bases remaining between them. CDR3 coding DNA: TGTGCCAGCAGCCCACTGGGGAATCGGGGCACTGAAGCTTTCTTT. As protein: CASSPLGNRGTEAFF. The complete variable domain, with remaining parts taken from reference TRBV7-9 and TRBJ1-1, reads DTGVSQNPRHKITKRGQNVTFRCDPISEHNRLYWYRQTLGQGPEFLTYFQNEAQLEKSRLLSDRFSAERPKGSFSTLEIQRTEQGDSAMYLCASSPLGNRGTEAFFGQGTRLTVV.

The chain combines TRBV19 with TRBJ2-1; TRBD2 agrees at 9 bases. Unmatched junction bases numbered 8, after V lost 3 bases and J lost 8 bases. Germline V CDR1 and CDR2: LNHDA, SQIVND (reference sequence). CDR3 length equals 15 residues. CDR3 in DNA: TGTGCCAGTAGTATTAGGCGGGGGGGCTTGGATGAGCAGTTCTTC. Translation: CASSIRRGGLDEQFF. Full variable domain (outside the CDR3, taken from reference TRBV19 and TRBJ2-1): DGGITQSPKYLFRKEGQNVTLSCEQNLNHDAMYWYRQDPGQGLRLIYYSQIVNDFQKGDIAEGYSVSREKKESFPLTVTSAQKNPTAFYLCASSIRRGGLDEQFFGPGTRLTVL.